This T cell receptor beta chain is drawn from a study of blood T cell repertoires in COVID-19. Study-wide background: Samples taken during acute and convalescent COVID-19 were collected in the United States, Italy and Spain. PBMCs, B-cell-depleted T cells, or T cells were the source of the cDNA or gDNA that made up the material.

Germline CDR1 reads MNHEY; CDR2 reads SMNVEV (reference sequence). Trimming pared 4 bases from V and 4 bases from J, leaving 16 bases between. This CDR3 is 16 amino acids long. In the authors' methods: Estimated nucleated cell counts came from reference gene primer amplification. Some clones are missing from TCRdb's copy, which holds only in-frame ones; the method was immunoSEQ multiplex PCR. The V and J calls and the clone size are those of that table, but D and trimming were determined from the DNA. The sample holds about 200,000 clones; roughly nine tenths are singletons and the top ten take 2% to 2.5%. This clone occurred a few times.

This receptor was obtained from a woman in her thirties who had recovered from COVID-19. Sequenced: PBMCs or T cells enriched from blood (not recorded which). The chain uses TRBV27 and TRBJ2-2; tentative D call: TRBD2 (5 bases). The CDR3 coding sequence is TGTGCCAGCAGTTCTCCCGGGAAGGGAGCCACCGGGGAGCTGTTTTTT. This encodes CASSSPGKGATGELFF.